This is a list of T cell receptor beta chains from one sample in a study of T cell responses to AZD1222 COVID-19 vaccine. Here immunoSEQ multiplex PCR was the method, and the copy in TCRdb shows in-frame clones only, minus some. Of 70,000 or so clones in the sample, about four fifths were seen once. Specimen: peripheral blood, collected on day 0 of MenACWY control vaccination. These TCRs come from an adult in good health. Each CDR3 is given with its conserved first and last residue. D genes are given only for firm matches. The size field is filled for only some rows; it gives once, few, many or a size class.

v_call: TRBV6-5
j_call: TRBJ2-2
d_call: NA
clone_size: NA
cdr3_nt: TGTGCCACCGCGGCAGGGGGAGGCACCGGGGAGCTGTTTTTT
cdr3_aa: CATAAGGGTGELFF

v_call: TRBV5-1
j_call: TRBJ2-3
d_call: NA
clone_size: NA
cdr3_nt: TGCGCCAGCAGCCCGGGCGACTCCCGGGGTGGTACGCAGTATTTT
cdr3_aa: CASSPGDSRGGTQYF

v_call: TRBV7-9
j_call: TRBJ2-6
d_call: NA
clone_size: NA
cdr3_nt: TGTGCCAGCAGCGGGGGCTTTAACGTCCTGACTTTC
cdr3_aa: CASSGGFNVLTF

v_call: TRBV12-5
j_call: TRBJ2-2
d_call: NA
clone_size: few
cdr3_nt: TGTGCTAGTGGAACCGCCATGGGTGGATCCACCGGGGAGCTGTTTTTT
cdr3_aa: CASGTAMGGSTGELFF

v_call: TRBV7-9
j_call: TRBJ2-7
d_call: TRBD1
clone_size: NA
cdr3_nt: TGTGCCAGCACTAATTACGGACAGGGCGTCGACGAGCAGTACTTC
cdr3_aa: CASTNYGQGVDEQYF

v_call: TRBV15
j_call: TRBJ2-1
d_call: NA
clone_size: NA
cdr3_nt: TGTGCCACCAGCAGAGATTGGGACTCTGACTACAATGAGCAGTTCTTC
cdr3_aa: CATSRDWDSDYNEQFF

v_call: TRBV2
j_call: TRBJ2-1
d_call: NA
clone_size: NA
cdr3_nt: TGTGCCAGCGCTTTCGGGAACACGTACAATGAGCAGTTCTTC
cdr3_aa: CASAFGNTYNEQFF

v_call: TRBV30
j_call: TRBJ2-5
d_call: NA
clone_size: NA
cdr3_nt: TGTGCCTGGGGACTCACAACCCAAAAGACCCAGTACTTC
cdr3_aa: CAWGLTTQKTQYF

v_call: TRBV28
j_call: TRBJ1-1
d_call: NA
clone_size: once
cdr3_nt: TGTGCCAGCAGTTTCCGATCCGGGGGCGGCACTGAAGCTTTCTTT
cdr3_aa: CASSFRSGGGTEAFF

v_call: TRBV5-1
j_call: TRBJ1-6
d_call: NA
clone_size: few
cdr3_nt: TGCGCCAGCAGCCTCCGGACTGGAAATTCACCCCTCCACTTT
cdr3_aa: CASSLRTGNSPLHF

v_call: TRBV11-3
j_call: TRBJ2-5
d_call: NA
clone_size: NA
cdr3_nt: TGTGCCAGCAGCTTGGGGCCGAGGGAGACCCAGTACTTC
cdr3_aa: CASSLGPRETQYF